This T cell receptor (beta chain) was found in a study of blood T cell repertoires in COVID-19. Study background: The samples span acute and convalescent COVID-19 from the United States, Italy and Spain. T cells, B-cell-depleted T cells, or PBMCs supplied cDNA or gDNA.

Trimming cost V 4 bases and J 2 bases, with 8 bases left between them. CDR1 is SNHLY, CDR2 FYNNEI, per germline. The length of the CDR3 is 13 residues. Participants were placed into cohorts based on the clinical history they reported. The assay was immunoSEQ multiplex PCR, and TCRdb's table has in-frame clones only and misses some. The profile covers under 450,000 clones, with less than 90% appearing a single time and roughly 3% taken by the ten largest. This clonotype was obtained from a woman between 25 and 40 years old who had recovered from COVID-19. The chain couples TRBV2 to TRBJ2-5, with D unclear. The sample taken for sequencing was PBMCs or T cells enriched from blood (not recorded which). The CDR3 loop is CASSGSEQETQYF. The DNA of the CDR3 is TGTGCCAGCAGTGGGTCCGAGCAAGAGACCCAGTACTTC.